This T cell receptor (beta chain) originates from a study of blood T cell repertoires in COVID-19. Across the study: COVID-19 samples, acute and convalescent, were from the United States, Italy and Spain. T cells, B-cell-depleted T cells, or PBMCs provided the cDNA or gDNA that served as material.

Per the study methods: Quantification of nucleated cells was approximated via reference gene primer amplification. TCRdb's table, derived via immunoSEQ multiplex PCR, lists solely in-frame clones and lacks some. V and J calls and clone size are copied from that table; D and trimming were computed from the DNA. The table shows 100,000 to 150,000 clones, with 85% to 90% occurring only once. This clone was seen once. V lost 6 bases and J lost 4; bases outside the gene matches: 7. The CDR3 is made up of 15 amino acids. CDR1 LGHDT and CDR2 YNNKEL come from the germline V gene (reference sequence). This chain links TRBV3-1 (or the pseudogene TRBV3-2) with TRBJ1-4, with 8 bases lining up with TRBD1. The receptor's source is a man aged 50-59 years with active COVID-19. The sequencing input was peripheral blood. The CDR3 DNA is TGTGCCAGCAGTCGGCCGGGACAGGATAATGAAAAACTGTTTTTT. It translates to CASSRPGQDNEKLFF.